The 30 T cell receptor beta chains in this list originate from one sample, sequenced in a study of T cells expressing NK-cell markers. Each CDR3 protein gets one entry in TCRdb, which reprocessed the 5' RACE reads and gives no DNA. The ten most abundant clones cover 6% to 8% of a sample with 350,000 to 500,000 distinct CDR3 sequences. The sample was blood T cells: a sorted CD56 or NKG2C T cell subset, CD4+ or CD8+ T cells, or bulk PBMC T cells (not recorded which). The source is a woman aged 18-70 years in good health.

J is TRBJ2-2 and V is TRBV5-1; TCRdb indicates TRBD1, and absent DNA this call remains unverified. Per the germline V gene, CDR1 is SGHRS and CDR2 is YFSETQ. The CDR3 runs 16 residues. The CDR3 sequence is CASSSDRGANTGELFF.

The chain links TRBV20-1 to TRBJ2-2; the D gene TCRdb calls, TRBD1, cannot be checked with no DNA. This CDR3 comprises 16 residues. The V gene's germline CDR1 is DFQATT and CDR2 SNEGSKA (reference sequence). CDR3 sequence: CSARAPGQGNTGELFF.

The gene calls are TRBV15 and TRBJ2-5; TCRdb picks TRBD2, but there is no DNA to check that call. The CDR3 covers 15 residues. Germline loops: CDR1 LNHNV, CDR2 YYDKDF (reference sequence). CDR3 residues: CATSVARRVQETQYF.

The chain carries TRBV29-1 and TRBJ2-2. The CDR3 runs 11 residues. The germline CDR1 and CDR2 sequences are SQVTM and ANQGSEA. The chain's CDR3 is CSPMFGGELFF.

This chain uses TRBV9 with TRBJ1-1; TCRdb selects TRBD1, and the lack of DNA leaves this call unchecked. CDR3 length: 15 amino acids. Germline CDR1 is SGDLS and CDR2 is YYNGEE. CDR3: CASSGKTGGATEAFF.

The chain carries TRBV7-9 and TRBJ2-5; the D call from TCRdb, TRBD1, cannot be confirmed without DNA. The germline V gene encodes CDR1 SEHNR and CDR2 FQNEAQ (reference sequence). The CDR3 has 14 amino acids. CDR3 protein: CASTLRDTKETQYF.

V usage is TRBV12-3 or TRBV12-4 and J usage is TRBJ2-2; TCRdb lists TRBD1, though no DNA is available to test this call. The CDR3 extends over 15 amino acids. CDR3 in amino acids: CASSLGSGATGELFF.

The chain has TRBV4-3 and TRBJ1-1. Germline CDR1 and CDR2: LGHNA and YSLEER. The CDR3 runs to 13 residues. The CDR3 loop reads CASSQELNTEAFF.

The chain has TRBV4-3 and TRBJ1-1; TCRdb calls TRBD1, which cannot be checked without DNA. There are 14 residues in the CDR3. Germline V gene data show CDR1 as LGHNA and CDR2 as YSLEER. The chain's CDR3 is CASSQVRGGTEAFF.

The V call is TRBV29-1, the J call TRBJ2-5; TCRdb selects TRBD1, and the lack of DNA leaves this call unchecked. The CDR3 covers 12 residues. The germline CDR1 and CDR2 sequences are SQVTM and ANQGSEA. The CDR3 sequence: CSVVWGKETQYF.

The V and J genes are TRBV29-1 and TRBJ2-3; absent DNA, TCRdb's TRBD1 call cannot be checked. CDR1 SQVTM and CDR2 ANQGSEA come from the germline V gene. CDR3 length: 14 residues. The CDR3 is CSVALDRAADTQYF.

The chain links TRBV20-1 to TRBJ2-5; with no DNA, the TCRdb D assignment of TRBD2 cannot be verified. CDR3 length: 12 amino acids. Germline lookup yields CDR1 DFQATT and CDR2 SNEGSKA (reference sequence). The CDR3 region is CSATSLQETQYF.

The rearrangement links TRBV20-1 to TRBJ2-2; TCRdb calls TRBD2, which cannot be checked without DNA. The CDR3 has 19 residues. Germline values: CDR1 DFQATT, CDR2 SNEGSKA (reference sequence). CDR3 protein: CSASEGVGGRSSGTGELFF.

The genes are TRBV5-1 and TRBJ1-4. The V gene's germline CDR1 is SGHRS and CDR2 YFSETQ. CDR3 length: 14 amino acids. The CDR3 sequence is CASSFQSTNEKLFF.

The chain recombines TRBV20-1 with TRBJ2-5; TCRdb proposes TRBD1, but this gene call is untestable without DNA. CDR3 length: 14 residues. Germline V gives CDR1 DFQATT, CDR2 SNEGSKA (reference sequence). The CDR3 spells CSALPPGEEETQYF.

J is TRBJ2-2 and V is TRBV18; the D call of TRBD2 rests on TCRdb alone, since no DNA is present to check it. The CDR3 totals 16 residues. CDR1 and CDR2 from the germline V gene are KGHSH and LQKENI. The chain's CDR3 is CASSPDRLANTGELFF.

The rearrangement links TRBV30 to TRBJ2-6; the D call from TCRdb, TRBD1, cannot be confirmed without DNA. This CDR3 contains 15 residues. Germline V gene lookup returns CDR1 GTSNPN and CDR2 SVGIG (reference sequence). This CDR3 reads CAWSVRGAGANVLTF.

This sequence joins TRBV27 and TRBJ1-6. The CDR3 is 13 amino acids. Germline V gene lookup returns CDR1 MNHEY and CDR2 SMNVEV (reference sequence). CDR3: CASSRMEVSPLHF.

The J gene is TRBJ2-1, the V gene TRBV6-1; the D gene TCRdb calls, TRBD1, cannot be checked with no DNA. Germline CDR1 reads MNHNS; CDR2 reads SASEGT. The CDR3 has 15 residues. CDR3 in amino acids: CASSQLLRGHNEQFF.

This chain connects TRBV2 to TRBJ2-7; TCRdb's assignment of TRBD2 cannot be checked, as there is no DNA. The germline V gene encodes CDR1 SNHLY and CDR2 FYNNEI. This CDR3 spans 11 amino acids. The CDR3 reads CASSVPEPGLF. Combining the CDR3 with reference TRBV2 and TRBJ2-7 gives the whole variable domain EPEVTQTPSHQVTQMGQEVILRCVPISNHLYFYWYRQILGQKVEFLVSFYNNEISEKSEIFDDQFSVERPDGSNFTLKIRSTKLEDSAMYFCASSVPEPGLFGPGTRLTVT.

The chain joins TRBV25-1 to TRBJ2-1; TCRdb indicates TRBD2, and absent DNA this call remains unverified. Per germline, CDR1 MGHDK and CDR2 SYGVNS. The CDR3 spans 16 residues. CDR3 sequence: CASSDGLAGGYNEQFF.

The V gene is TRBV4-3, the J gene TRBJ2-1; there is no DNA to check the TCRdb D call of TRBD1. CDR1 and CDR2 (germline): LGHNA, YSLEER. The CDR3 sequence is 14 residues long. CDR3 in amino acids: CASSHDRGYNEQFF.

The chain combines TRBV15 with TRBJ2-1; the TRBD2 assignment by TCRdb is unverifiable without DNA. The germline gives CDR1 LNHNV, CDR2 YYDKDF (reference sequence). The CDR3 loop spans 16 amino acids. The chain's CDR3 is CATSRALAEPNNEQFF. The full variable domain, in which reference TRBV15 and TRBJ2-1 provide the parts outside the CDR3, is DAMVIQNPRYQVTQFGKPVTLSCSQTLNHNVMYWYQQKSSQAPKLLFHYYDKDFNNEADTPDNFQSRRPNTSFCFLDIRSPGLGDTAMYLCATSRALAEPNNEQFFGPGTRLTVL.

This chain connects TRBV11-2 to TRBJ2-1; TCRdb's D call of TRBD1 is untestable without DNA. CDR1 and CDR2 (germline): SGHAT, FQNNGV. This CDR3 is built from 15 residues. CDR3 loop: CASSPRERGFNEQFF.

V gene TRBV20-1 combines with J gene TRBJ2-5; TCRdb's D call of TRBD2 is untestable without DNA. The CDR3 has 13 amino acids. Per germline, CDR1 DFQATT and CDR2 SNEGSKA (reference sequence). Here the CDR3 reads CSAPRATQETQYF.

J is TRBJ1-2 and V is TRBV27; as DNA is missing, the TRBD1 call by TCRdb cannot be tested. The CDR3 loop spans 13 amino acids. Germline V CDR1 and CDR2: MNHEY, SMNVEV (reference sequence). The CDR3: CASRTGTGSGYTF.

The CDR3 region is CASSYPPKDTQYF. This chain uses TRBV6-6 with TRBJ2-3; TCRdb names TRBD1, which stays unverified in the absence of DNA. Germline assignment: CDR1 MNHNY and CDR2 SVGAGI (reference sequence). The CDR3 totals 13 residues.

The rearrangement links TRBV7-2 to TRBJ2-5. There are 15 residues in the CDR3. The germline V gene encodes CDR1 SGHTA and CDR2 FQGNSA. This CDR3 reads CASSLDGTYQETQYF. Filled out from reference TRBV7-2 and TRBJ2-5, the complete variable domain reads GAGVSQSPSNKVTEKGKDVELRCDPISGHTALYWYRQSLGQGLEFLIYFQGNSAPDKSGLPSDRFSAERTGGSVSTLTIQRTQQEDSAVYLCASSLDGTYQETQYFGPGTRLLVL.

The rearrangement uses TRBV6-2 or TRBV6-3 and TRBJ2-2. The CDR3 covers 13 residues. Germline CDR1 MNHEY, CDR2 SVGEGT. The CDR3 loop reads CASEFANTGELFF.

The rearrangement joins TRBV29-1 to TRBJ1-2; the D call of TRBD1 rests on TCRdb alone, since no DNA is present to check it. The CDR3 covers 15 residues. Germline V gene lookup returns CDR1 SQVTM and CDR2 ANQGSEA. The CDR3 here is CSVEEGGARNYGYTF. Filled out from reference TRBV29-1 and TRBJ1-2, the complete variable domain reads SAVISQKPSRDICQRGTSLTIQCQVDSQVTMMFWYRQQPGQSLTLIATANQGSEATYESGFVIDKFPISRPNLTFSTLTVSNMSPEDSSIYLCSVEEGGARNYGYTFGSGTRLTVV.